This T cell receptor (beta chain) derives from a study of blood T cell repertoires in COVID-19. Study summary: From the United States, Italy and Spain came samples of acute and convalescent COVID-19. The cDNA or gDNA used as material had been derived from T cells, B-cell-depleted T cells, or PBMCs.

Trimming took 5 bases from V and 2 from J; bases not matched to a gene: 14. The CDR3 runs 17 residues. Germline V gives CDR1 SQVTM, CDR2 ANQGSEA. Repertoires were generated with immunoSEQ multiplex PCR, while TCRdb's copy carries only in-frame clones and drops some. The sample includes 79,000 or so clones, 80% to 90% of them seen just once. The clonotype was recovered from a human donor in a cohort sampled during active COVID-19. This rearrangement joins TRBV29-1 to TRBJ1-2, with TRBD1 identical over 10 bases. Sequencing was carried out using peripheral blood. CDR3 bases: TGCAGCGTTCCCGCTCCGGGACAGGGGAATTTCAACTATGGCTACACCTTC. Encoded protein: CSVPAPGQGNFNYGYTF.